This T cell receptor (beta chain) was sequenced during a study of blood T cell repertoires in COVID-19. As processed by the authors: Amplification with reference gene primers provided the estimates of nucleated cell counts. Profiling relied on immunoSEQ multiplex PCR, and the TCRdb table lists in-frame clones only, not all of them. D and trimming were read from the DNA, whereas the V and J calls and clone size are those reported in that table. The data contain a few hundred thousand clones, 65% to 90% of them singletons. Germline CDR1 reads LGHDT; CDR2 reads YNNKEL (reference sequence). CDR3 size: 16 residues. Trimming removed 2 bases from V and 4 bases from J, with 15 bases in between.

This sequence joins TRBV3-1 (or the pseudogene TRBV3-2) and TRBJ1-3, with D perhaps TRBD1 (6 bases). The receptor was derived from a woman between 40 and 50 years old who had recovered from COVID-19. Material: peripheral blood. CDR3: CASSQRERGAGNTIYF. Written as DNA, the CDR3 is TGTGCCAGCAGCCAAAGGGAGCGGGGGGCCGGAAACACCATATATTTT.